The text below deals with one T cell receptor beta chain. This sample is part of a study of blood T cell repertoires in COVID-19. The wider study: The United States, Italy and Spain supplied acute and convalescent COVID-19 samples. Nucleic acid was either cDNA or gDNA, and it came from T cells, B-cell-depleted T cells, or PBMCs.

Germline V gene sequence: CDR1 MNHEY, CDR2 SMNVEV (reference sequence). This CDR3 is 15 amino acids long. V trimming: 6 bases; J trimming: 9 bases; junction bases outside the gene matches: 10. In the authors' workflow: Nucleated cell number was recorded as an estimate derived from reference gene primer amplification. Produced via immunoSEQ multiplex PCR; TCRdb's table is partial and in-frame only. D and trimming were read from the DNA, whereas the V and J calls and clone size are those reported in that table. The table includes about 230,000 clones, approximately 83% detected once. The receptor was derived from a woman between 50 and 59 years old with acute or convalescent COVID-19. Sequenced sample: peripheral blood. The V gene is TRBV27, the J gene TRBJ1-6; 8 positions match TRBD1. Written as DNA, the CDR3 is TGTGCCAGCAGGGCGCAGGGGGCGCAGGGTTCACCCCTCCACTTT. This gives the protein CASRAQGAQGSPLHF.